A selection of T cell receptor beta chains follows, all from one sample in a study of PD-1 blockade in classical Hodgkin lymphoma. Clones were sequenced by immunoSEQ multiplex PCR, and TCRdb holds only the in-frame ones, with some missing. The sample consists of some 90,000 clones, approximately 86% of them appearing once. Sequenced material: peripheral blood mononuclear cells (PBMCs), taken before the fourth cycle of nivolumab. Receptors were obtained from a human donor with classical Hodgkin lymphoma. CDR3s include the opening cysteine and the closing phenylalanine or tryptophan. D genes are given only for firm matches. The size field is filled for only some rows; it gives once, few, many or a size class.

size	V	D	J	DNA	CDR3
.	TRBV29-1	TRBD1	TRBJ2-7	TGCAGCGCCCGACAGGGTGCCTACGAGCAGTACTTC	CSARQGAYEQYF
.	TRBV10-3	TRBD1	TRBJ2-7	TGTGCCAACCAACAGGGGCCCTCAGGGGAGCAGTACTTC	CANQQGPSGEQYF
.	TRBV15	.	TRBJ2-1	TGTGCCACCAGCAGAGGAGTAGTACCGGCCTCCAATGAGCAGTTCTTC	CATSRGVVPASNEQFF
.	TRBV7-6	.	TRBJ2-7	TGTGCCAGCAGCTTGAACCCCACCTACGAGCAGTACTTC	CASSLNPTYEQYF
.	TRBV15	.	TRBJ2-3	TGTGCCACCAGCAGAAACCGACAGGATACGCAGTATTTT	CATSRNRQDTQYF
.	TRBV9	TRBD1	TRBJ2-1	TGTGCCAGCAGCGCAACTCCCGGGACAGGGGTACGAAATGAGCAGTTCTTC	CASSATPGTGVRNEQFF
.	TRBV6-1	.	TRBJ2-5	TGTGCCAGCAGCCTAGAACAGGGAGGAGAGACCCAGTACTTC	CASSLEQGGETQYF
.	TRBV18	.	TRBJ2-7	TGTGCCAGCTCACCTCCCGGGGCCTACGAGCAGTACTTC	CASSPPGAYEQYF
once	TRBV25-1	.	TRBJ2-7	TGTGCCAGCAGTGGTGAGGTGGGCGAGCAGTACTTC	CASSGEVGEQYF
many	TRBV18	.	TRBJ1-2	TGTGCCAGCTCCCCCGACAGGCTCTATGGCTACACCTTC	CASSPDRLYGYTF
.	TRBV5-1	.	TRBJ2-1	TGCGCCAGCAGCTTGGGAGGCAAAGGTGGGAATGAGCAGTTCTTC	CASSLGGKGGNEQFF
.	TRBV28	.	TRBJ1-2	TGTGCCAGCAGTTCCCCGGGCTATGGCTACACCTTC	CASSSPGYGYTF
.	TRBV7-2	.	TRBJ1-4	TGTGCCAGCAGCTTGACACGGAATGAAAAACTGTTTTTT	CASSLTRNEKLFF